The 19 T cell receptor beta chains listed next were all sequenced from one sample in a study of glioma-infiltrating T cells. TCR alpha and beta CDR3 regions were amplified from RNA using iRepertoire nested multiplex PCR. TCRdb used MiXCR to reprocess the multiplex PCR reads, holding one entry per CDR3 protein. The sample consists of about 22,000 distinct CDR3 sequences, around 23% of them appearing once. The sample comprised glioma tissue, nonneoplastic brain tissue, or PBMCs (not recorded which). The receptors here all came from a human donor with low-grade glioma or glioblastoma, undergoing nonglioma brain surgery, or in good health (not recorded which).

The chain has TRBV5-1 and TRBJ1-6, with 7 bases fitting TRBD1. Looked up from germline, CDR1 is SGHRS and CDR2 is YFSETQ. This CDR3 has 15 amino acids. Germline trimming cut 3 bases from V and 7 bases from J; bases unmatched to any gene: 7. The chain's CDR3 is CASSSGTAGNSPLHF. CDR3 coding DNA: TGCGCCAGCAGCTCTGGGACAGCTGGAAATTCACCCCTCCACTTT.

This chain links TRBV3-1 with TRBJ1-1; perhaps TRBD1 as D (5 bases). This CDR3 has 17 residues. V dropped 3 bases and J dropped 0 bases, with 17 bases sitting between them. Germline values: CDR1 LGHDT, CDR2 YNNKEL (reference sequence). In DNA form, the CDR3 reads TGTGCCAGCAGCCAGACTGGGGGATGGGGTATGAACACTGAAGCTTTCTTT. This translates into CASSQTGGWGMNTEAFF.

This clonotype was observed at least ten times. The J gene is TRBJ2-7, the V gene TRBV20-1, with 10 bases identical to TRBD2. CDR1 and CDR2 from the germline V gene are DFQATT and SNEGSKA (reference sequence). Losses at the gene ends were 6 bases for V and 5 bases for J; bases not matched to a gene: 13. CDR3 length: 15 residues. CDR3: CSARQPSGGTDEQYF. CDR3 nucleotide sequence: TGCAGTGCAAGACAGCCTAGCGGGGGAACCGACGAGCAGTACTTC.

The chain is built from TRBV20-1 and TRBJ1-4, with unresolved D. The CDR3 sequence is 13 residues long. V dropped 3 bases and J dropped 0 bases, with 5 bases sitting between them. Germline CDR1 and CDR2: DFQATT and SNEGSKA (reference sequence). CDR3 DNA sequence: TGCAGTGCTAGTCTTGCAACTAATGAAAAACTGTTTTTT. This encodes CSASLATNEKLFF.

The chain recombines TRBV4-3 with TRBJ2-7; D unclear. The V gene lost 0 bases and the J gene lost 2 bases, with 8 bases spanning the gap. CDR1 is LGHNA and CDR2 is YSLEER in the germline V gene. This CDR3 is 14 amino acids long. In DNA form, the CDR3 reads TGCGCCAGCAGCCAAGAAGGCGGTACCTACGAGCAGTACTTC. This translates into CASSQEGGTYEQYF.

This chain joins TRBV7-9 and TRBJ2-4; D is unclear. The germline V gene encodes CDR1 SEHNR and CDR2 FQNEAQ (reference sequence). The V end was cut by 5 bases, the J end by 5 bases, with 10 bases between. This CDR3 has 13 amino acids. CDR3 sequence reads: CASSPVHENIQYF. CDR3 nucleotides: TGTGCCAGCAGCCCCGTCCACGAAAACATTCAGTACTTC.

About this clonotype itself: Just one base apart from a much larger clone, this may be a read error. The chain recombines TRBV28 with TRBJ2-3; maybe TRBD2 (6 bases). Germline V gene data show CDR1 as MDHEN and CDR2 as SYDVKM. There are 13 residues in the CDR3. The CDR3 DNA is TGTGACAGCAGACCGGGACTTACAGATACGCAGTATTTT. Its protein product is CDSRPGLTDTQYF.

This clonotype is termed medium-sized (0.01 to 0.1%). This rearrangement joins TRBV27 to TRBJ1-5; the D gene is possibly TRBD1 (5 bases). Germline-derived CDR1 and CDR2 are MNHEY and SMNVEV (reference sequence). The CDR3 totals 14 residues. Deletions cut 4 bases from V and 4 bases from J, with 11 bases between. Here the CDR3 DNA reads TGTGCCAGCAGTTCTCCAGGGTTGAATCAGCCCCAGCATTTT. Translated: CASSSPGLNQPQHF.

V usage is TRBV19 and J usage is TRBJ2-1, with 8 bases identical to TRBD1. V trimming: 7 bases; J trimming: 6 bases; junction bases outside the gene matches: 8. The CDR3 extends over 14 amino acids. Germline CDR1 LNHDA, CDR2 SQIVND (reference sequence). CDR3 in DNA: TGTGCCAGTAAGTCGGGACAGGTCTTCAATGAGCAGTTCTTC. Translating gives CASKSGQVFNEQFF.

This clonotype showed up many times. The V gene is TRBV28, the J gene TRBJ1-1, with TRBD1 identical over 7 bases. J gave up 0 bases and V 4 bases, and 2 bases lay outside the gene matches. The germline V gene has CDR1 MDHEN and CDR2 SYDVKM. The CDR3 runs 14 residues. CDR3 in amino acids: CASSWDRLNTEAFF. CDR3 nucleotide sequence: TGTGCCAGCAGTTGGGACAGATTGAACACTGAAGCTTTCTTT.

In this sample, this clonotype turned up many times. In DNA form, the CDR3 reads TGCAGTGCAAGAATCTTACAGATGCCAATTACCTACGAGCAGTACTTC. It encodes CSARILQMPITYEQYF. The J gene is TRBJ2-7, the V gene TRBV20-1; D is ambiguous. Trimming shortened V by 6 bases and J by 2 bases, and 23 bases separated the two germline ends. Germline CDR1 and CDR2: DFQATT and SNEGSKA (reference sequence). CDR3 length equals 16 residues.

This clonotype is labeled as medium-sized. The rearrangement uses TRBV27 and TRBJ1-5; TRBD1 aligns across 7 bases. V trimming: 4 bases; J trimming: 1 base; junction bases outside the gene matches: 7. CDR3 length equals 16 residues. CDR1 is MNHEY and CDR2 is SMNVEV in the germline V gene (reference sequence). In DNA form, the CDR3 reads TGTGCCAGCAGTTATGGAGGGGGCATGAGCAATCAGCCCCAGCATTTT. This codes for CASSYGGGMSNQPQHF.

For this clonotype: The junction departs from germline at one end; a sequencing error may be responsible. This sequence joins TRBV7-9 and TRBJ1-2, with TRBD1 matching 10 bases. Germline loops: CDR1 SEHNR, CDR2 FQNEAQ (reference sequence). The CDR3 extends over 12 amino acids. The CDR3 protein is CATPSGTGEHAF. For the CDR3, the DNA is TGTGCCACCCCCTCCGGGACAGGGGAACACGCCTTC.

The rearrangement uses TRBV7-3 and TRBJ2-1; D gene unclear. With 1 base removed from V and 5 bases from J, the gap between germline ends came to 9 bases. Germline V gene lookup returns CDR1 SGHTA and CDR2 FQGTGA. The CDR3 has 14 amino acids. The CDR3 sequence: CASSLIGANNEQFF. DNA of the CDR3: TGTGCCAGCAGCTTAATTGGCGCAAACAATGAGCAGTTCTTC. The complete variable domain, with remaining parts taken from reference TRBV7-3 and TRBJ2-1, reads GAGVSQTPSNKVTEKGKYVELRCDPISGHTALYWYRQSLGQGPEFLIYFQGTGAADDSGLPNDRFFAVRPEGSVSTLKIQRTERGDSAVYLCASSLIGANNEQFFGPGTRLTVL.

This clonotype was seen a few times. This chain uses TRBV7-9 with TRBJ1-2, with D possibly TRBD1 on 6 matching bases. Germline V CDR1 and CDR2: SEHNR, FQNEAQ (reference sequence). The V end lost 4 bases, the J end lost 6 bases, and 18 bases lay between the germline ends. The length of the CDR3 is 15 residues. CDR3 loop: CASSYQGRLIDGYTF. DNA of the CDR3: TGTGCCAGCAGCTACCAGGGGCGCCTCATTGATGGCTACACCTTC. Complete variable domain (other parts from reference TRBV7-9 and TRBJ1-2): DTGVSQNPRHKITKRGQNVTFRCDPISEHNRLYWYRQTLGQGPEFLTYFQNEAQLEKSRLLSDRFSAERPKGSFSTLEIQRTEQGDSAMYLCASSYQGRLIDGYTFGSGTRLTVV.

Comments on this clonotype: A clone one base away is much larger, so this may be a read error. This sequence joins TRBV20-1 and TRBJ1-2; D gene unclear. Trimming removed 7 bases from V and 4 bases from J, with 13 bases in between. CDR3 length equals 12 residues. The germline CDR1 and CDR2 sequences are DFQATT and SNEGSKA (reference sequence). CDR3 DNA sequence: TGCAGTGTTGCATGGGGTAGCTATGGCTACACCTTC. Protein product: CSVAWGSYGYTF.

The V call is TRBV5-6, the J call TRBJ1-5, with D perhaps matching TRBD1 (5 bases). This CDR3 has 12 residues. The germline CDR1 and CDR2 sequences are SGHDT and YYEEEE. Trimming took off 4 bases at V and 7 bases at J, with 9 bases between the two ends. The CDR3: CASSLRGQPQHF. CDR3 in DNA: TGTGCCAGCAGCCTGAGGGGACAGCCCCAGCATTTT.

At least ten counts were recorded for this clonotype. The chain is built from TRBV7-2 and TRBJ1-3; no clear D gene. V lost 2 bases to trimming and J lost 5 bases, with 4 bases between them. The CDR3 has 12 residues. The germline CDR1 and CDR2 sequences are SGHTA and FQGNSA. The CDR3 region has the DNA TGTGCCAGCAGCTTAAGTAGAAACACCATATATTTT. This encodes CASSLSRNTIYF.

On this clonotype itself: Compared with germline, one end of the junction differs, possibly owing to a read error. The chain joins TRBV28 to TRBJ2-7; possibly TRBD1 for D (6 bases). Germline V lookup: CDR1 MDHEN, CDR2 SYDVKM. CDR3 length: 14 residues. The CDR3 loop is CASSFKTGHYEQYF. CDR3 bases: TGTGCCAGTAGTTTCAAGACAGGACACTACGAGCAGTACTTC.